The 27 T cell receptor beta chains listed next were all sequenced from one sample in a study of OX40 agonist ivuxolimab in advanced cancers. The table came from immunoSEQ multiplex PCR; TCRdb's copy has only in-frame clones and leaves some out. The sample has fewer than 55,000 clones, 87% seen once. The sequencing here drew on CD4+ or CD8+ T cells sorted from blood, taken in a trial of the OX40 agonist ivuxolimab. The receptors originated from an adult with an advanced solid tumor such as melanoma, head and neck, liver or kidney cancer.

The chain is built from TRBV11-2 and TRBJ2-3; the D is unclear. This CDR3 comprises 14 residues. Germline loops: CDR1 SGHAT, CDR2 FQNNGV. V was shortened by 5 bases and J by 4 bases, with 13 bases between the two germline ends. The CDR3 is CASSQDGRADTQYF. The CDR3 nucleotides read TGTGCCAGCAGCCAAGACGGACGGGCAGATACGCAGTATTTT.

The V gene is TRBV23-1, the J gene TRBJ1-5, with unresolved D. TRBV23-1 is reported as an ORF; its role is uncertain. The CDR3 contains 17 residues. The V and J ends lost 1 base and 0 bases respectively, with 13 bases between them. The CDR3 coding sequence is TGCGCCAGCAGTCAATATCTTGTAGGAAATAGCAATCAGCCCCAGCATTTT. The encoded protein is CASSQYLVGNSNQPQHF.

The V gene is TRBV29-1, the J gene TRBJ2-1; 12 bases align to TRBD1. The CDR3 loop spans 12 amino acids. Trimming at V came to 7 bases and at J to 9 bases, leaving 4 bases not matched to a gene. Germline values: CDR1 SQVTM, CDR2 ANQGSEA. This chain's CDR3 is CSAGTGGGEQFF. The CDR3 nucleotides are TGCAGCGCCGGGACAGGGGGCGGTGAGCAGTTCTTC.

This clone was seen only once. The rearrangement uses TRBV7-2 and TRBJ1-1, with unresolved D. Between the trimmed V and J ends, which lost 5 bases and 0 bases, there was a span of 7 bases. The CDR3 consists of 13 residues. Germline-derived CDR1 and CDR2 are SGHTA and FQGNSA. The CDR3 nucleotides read TGTGCCAGCAGCCCCCCATTGAACACTGAAGCTTTCTTT. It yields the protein CASSPPLNTEAFF.

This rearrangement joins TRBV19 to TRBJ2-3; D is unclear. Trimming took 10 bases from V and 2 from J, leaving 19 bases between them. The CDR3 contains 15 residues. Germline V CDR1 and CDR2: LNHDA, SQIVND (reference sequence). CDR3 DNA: TGTGCCACCGCACTGGACGGCGGCAACACAGATACGCAGTATTTT. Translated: CATALDGGNTDTQYF.

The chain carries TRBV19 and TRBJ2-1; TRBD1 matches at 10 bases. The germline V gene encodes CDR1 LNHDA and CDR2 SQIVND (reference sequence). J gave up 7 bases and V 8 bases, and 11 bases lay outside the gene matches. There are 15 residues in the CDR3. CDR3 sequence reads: CASVDRDRGLNEQFF. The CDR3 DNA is TGTGCCAGTGTGGACCGGGACAGGGGACTGAATGAGCAGTTCTTC. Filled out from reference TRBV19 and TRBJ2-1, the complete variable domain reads DGGITQSPKYLFRKEGQNVTLSCEQNLNHDAMYWYRQDPGQGLRLIYYSQIVNDFQKGDIAEGYSVSREKKESFPLTVTSAQKNPTAFYLCASVDRDRGLNEQFFGPGTRLTVL.

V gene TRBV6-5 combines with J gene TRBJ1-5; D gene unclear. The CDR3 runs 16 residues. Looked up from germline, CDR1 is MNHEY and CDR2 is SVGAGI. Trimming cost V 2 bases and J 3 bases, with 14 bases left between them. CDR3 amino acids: CASSYGGPVANQPQHF. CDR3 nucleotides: TGTGCCAGCAGTTACGGCGGGCCAGTAGCCAATCAGCCCCAGCATTTT.

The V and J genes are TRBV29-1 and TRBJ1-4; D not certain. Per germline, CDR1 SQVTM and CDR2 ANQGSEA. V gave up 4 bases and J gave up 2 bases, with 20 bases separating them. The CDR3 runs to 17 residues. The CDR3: CSVGRCEPLETNEKLFF. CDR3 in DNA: TGCAGCGTTGGGCGCTGCGAGCCGCTCGAGACTAATGAAAAACTGTTTTTT. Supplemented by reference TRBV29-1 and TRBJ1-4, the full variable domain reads SAVISQKPSRDICQRGTSLTIQCQVDSQVTMMFWYRQQPGQSLTLIATANQGSEATYESGFVIDKFPISRPNLTFSTLTVSNMSPEDSSIYLCSVGRCEPLETNEKLFFGSGTQLSVL.

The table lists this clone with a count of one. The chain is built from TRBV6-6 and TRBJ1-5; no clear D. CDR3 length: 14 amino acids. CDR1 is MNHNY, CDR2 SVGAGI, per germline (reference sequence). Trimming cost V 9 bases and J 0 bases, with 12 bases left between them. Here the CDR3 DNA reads TGTGCCAGTCGGTCGGACCTTAGCAATCAGCCCCAGCATTTT. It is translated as CASRSDLSNQPQHF.

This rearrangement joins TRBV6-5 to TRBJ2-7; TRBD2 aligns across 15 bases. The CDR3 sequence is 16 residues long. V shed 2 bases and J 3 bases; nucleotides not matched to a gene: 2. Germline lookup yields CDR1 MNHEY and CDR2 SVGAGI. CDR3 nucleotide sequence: TGTGCCAGCAGTTACGGGACTAGCGGGGGGAACTACGAGCAGTACTTC. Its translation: CASSYGTSGGNYEQYF.

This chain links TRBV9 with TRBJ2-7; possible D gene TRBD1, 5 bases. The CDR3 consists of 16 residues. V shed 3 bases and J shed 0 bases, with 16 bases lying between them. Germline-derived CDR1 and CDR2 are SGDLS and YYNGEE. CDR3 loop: CASSGYLTVASYEQYF. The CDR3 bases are TGTGCCAGCAGCGGATACTTGACAGTAGCCTCCTACGAGCAGTACTTC.

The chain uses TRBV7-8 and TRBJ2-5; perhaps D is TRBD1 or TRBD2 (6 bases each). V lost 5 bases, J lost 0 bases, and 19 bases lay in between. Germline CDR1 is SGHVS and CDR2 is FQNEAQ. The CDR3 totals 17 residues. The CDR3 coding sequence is TGTGCCAGCAGCCACAATACGGGGGCCCCGTACCAAGAGACCCAGTACTTC. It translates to CASSHNTGAPYQETQYF.

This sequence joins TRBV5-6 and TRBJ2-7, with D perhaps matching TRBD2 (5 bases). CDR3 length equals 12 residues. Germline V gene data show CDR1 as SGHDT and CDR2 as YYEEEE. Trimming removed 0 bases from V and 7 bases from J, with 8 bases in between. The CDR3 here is CASSLVRGEQYV. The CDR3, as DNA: TGTGCCAGCAGCTTGGTAAGAGGGGAGCAGTACGTC.

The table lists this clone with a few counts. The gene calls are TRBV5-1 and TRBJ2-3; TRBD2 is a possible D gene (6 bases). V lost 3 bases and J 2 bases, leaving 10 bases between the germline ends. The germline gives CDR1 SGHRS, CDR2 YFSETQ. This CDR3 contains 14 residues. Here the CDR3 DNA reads TGCGCCAGCAGCTCTGGGACTTTCACAGATACGCAGTATTTT. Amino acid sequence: CASSSGTFTDTQYF.

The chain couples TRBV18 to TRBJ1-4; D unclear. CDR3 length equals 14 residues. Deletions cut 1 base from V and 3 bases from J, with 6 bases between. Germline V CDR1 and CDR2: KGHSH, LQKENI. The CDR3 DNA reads TGTGCCAGCTCACCACAAGGGTCTAATGAAAAACTGTTTTTT. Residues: CASSPQGSNEKLFF. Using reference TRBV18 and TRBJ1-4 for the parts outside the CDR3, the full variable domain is NAGVMQNPRHLVRRRGQEARLRCSPMKGHSHVYWYRQLPEEGLKFMVYLQKENIIDESGMPKERFSAEFPKEGPSILRIQQVVRGDSAAYFCASSPQGSNEKLFFGSGTQLSVL.

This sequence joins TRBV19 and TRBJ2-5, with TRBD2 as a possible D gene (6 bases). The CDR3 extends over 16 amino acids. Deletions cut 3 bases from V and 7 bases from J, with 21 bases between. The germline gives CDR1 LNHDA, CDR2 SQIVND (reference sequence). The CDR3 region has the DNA TGTGCCAGTAGTATGGTAGGCGGGACCGCACAGCGGACCCAGTACTTC. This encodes CASSMVGGTAQRTQYF.

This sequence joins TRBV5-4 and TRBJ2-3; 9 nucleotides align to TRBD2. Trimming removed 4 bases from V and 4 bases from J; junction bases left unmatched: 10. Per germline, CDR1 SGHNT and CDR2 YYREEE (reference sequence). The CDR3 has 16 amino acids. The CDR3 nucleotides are TGTGCCAGCAGCCTAAAGTTAGCGGGAGTGGCAGATACGCAGTATTTT. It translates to CASSLKLAGVADTQYF.

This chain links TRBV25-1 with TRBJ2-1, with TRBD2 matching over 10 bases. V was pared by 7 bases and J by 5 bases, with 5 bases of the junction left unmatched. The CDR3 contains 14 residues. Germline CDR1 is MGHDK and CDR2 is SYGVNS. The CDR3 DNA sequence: TGTGCCAGCACGGCTAGCGGGAGAAACAATGAGCAGTTCTTC. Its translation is CASTASGRNNEQFF.

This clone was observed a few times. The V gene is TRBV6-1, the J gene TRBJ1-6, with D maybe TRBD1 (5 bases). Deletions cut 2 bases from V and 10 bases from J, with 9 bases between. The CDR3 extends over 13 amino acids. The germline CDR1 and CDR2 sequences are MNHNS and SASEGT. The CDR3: CASSEKGNSPLHF. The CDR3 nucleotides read TGTGCCAGCAGTGAAAAGGGGAACTCACCCCTCCACTTT.

In nucleotides, the CDR3 is TGTGCCAGTAGTATGACCGACTATCTCAATCAGCCCCAGCATTTT. This translates into CASSMTDYLNQPQHF. This sequence joins TRBV19 and TRBJ1-5; D gene uncertain. Looked up from germline, CDR1 is LNHDA and CDR2 is SQIVND (reference sequence). Trimming took 3 bases from V and 3 from J, leaving 12 bases between them. The CDR3 length is 15 residues.

The CDR3 here is CASSQSDLLTAYEQYV. The CDR3 nucleotides are TGCGCCAGCAGTCAATCTGACCTATTGACAGCTTACGAGCAGTACGTC. This sequence joins TRBV23-1 and TRBJ2-7; D is perhaps TRBD1 (5 bases). TRBV23-1 is labeled an ORF, and its function is uncertain. CDR3 size: 16 residues. Trimming took off 0 bases at V and 4 bases at J, with 16 bases between the two ends.

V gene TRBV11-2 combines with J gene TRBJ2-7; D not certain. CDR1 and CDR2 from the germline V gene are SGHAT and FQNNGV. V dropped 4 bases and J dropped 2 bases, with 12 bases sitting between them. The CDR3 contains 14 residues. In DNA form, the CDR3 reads TGTGCCAGCAGCTCGTATCGGCCTCCCTACGAGCAGTACGTC. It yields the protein CASSSYRPPYEQYV.

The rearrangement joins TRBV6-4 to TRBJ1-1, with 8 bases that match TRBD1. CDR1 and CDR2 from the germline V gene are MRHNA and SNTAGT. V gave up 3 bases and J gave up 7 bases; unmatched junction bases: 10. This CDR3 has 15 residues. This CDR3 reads CASSERSTGGSEAFF. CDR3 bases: TGTGCCAGCAGTGAACGCAGCACAGGGGGAAGTGAAGCTTTCTTT.

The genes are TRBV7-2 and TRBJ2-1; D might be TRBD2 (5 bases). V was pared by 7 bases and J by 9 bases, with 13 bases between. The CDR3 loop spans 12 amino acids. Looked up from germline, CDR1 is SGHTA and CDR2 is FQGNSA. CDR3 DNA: TGTGCCAGCACCACCGGAGGCACTGAGCAGTTCTTC. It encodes CASTTGGTEQFF. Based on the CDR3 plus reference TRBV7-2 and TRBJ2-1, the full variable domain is GAGVSQSPSNKVTEKGKDVELRCDPISGHTALYWYRQSLGQGLEFLIYFQGNSAPDKSGLPSDRFSAERTGGSVSTLTIQRTQQEDSAVYLCASTTGGTEQFFGPGTRLTVL.

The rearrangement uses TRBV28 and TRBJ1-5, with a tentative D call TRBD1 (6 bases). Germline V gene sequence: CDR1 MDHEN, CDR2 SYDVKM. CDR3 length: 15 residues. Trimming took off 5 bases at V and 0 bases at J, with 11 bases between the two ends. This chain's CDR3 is CASSPQGYSNQPQHF. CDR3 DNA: TGTGCCAGCAGTCCGCAGGGGTATAGCAATCAGCCCCAGCATTTT.

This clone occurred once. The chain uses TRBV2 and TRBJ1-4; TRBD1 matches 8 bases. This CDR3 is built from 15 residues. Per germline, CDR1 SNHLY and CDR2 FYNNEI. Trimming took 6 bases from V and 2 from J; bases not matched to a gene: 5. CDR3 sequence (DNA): TGTGCCAGCAGCAGATCAGGGGGCACTAATGAAAAACTGTTTTTT. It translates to CASSRSGGTNEKLFF.

The CDR3 region has the DNA TGTGCCAGCAGGGTGGGGGGCGCTAACTATGGCTACACCTTC. It codes for CASRVGGANYGYTF. The gene calls are TRBV2 and TRBJ1-2, with a tentative D call TRBD1 (6 bases). Trimming removed 6 bases from V and 0 bases from J, with 11 bases in between. Germline loops: CDR1 SNHLY, CDR2 FYNNEI. The length of the CDR3 is 14 residues.